These 27 T cell receptor beta chains were sequenced from one sample in a study of blood T cell repertoires in COVID-19. Method: immunoSEQ multiplex PCR; TCRdb's copy keeps in-frame clones and lacks some. In the table there are around 330,000 clones, 80% to 90% of which are singletons. The sample consisted of PBMCs or T cells enriched from blood (not recorded which). The receptors were sampled from a young woman who had recovered from COVID-19.

The CDR3 nucleotides read TGTGCCAGCAGCGTGGCAGGGAGGGATGAGCAGTTCTTC. Protein sequence: CASSVAGRDEQFF. The rearrangement joins TRBV9 to TRBJ2-1; 7 bases match TRBD2. Trimming removed 2 bases from V and 8 bases from J; junction bases left unmatched: 4. This CDR3 comprises 13 residues. From germline, CDR1 is SGDLS and CDR2 YYNGEE.

The rearrangement links TRBV5-1 to TRBJ2-4; weak D call: TRBD1 (5 bases). With 1 base removed from V and 1 base from J, the gap between germline ends came to 15 bases. This CDR3 comprises 17 residues. Germline CDR1 reads SGHRS; CDR2 reads YFSETQ. CDR3 sequence (DNA): TGCGCCAGCAGCTTGCTGGCGTTAGGGGTCGCCAAAAACATTCAGTACTTC. Its protein is CASSLLALGVAKNIQYF.

As concerns this clone: The germline gene is not matched at one end of the junction; a read error may be the cause. V and J are TRBV7-2 and TRBJ2-5; TRBD1 matches 9 bases. This CDR3 comprises 14 residues. Germline values: CDR1 SGHTA, CDR2 FQGNSA. CDR3 in DNA: TGTGCCAGCAGCTTCCGGGACAGGGCAGTGGGAGTCGACTTC. As protein: CASSFRDRAVGVDF.

The rearrangement joins TRBV6-4 to TRBJ1-5, with D unresolved. In germline, CDR1 is MRHNA, CDR2 SNTAGT. The CDR3 is made up of 15 amino acids. Trimming cost V 7 bases and J 9 bases, with 22 bases left between them. In DNA form, the CDR3 reads TGTGCCAGCAATCCGGGAAGACCCACGATACGGCCCCAGCATTTT. It specifies CASNPGRPTIRPQHF.

V is TRBV19 and J is TRBJ1-2; a possible D gene is TRBD1 (6 bases). The CDR3 has 18 residues. Germline CDR1 and CDR2: LNHDA and SQIVND (reference sequence). Trimming shortened V by 4 bases and J by 5 bases, and 26 bases separated the two germline ends. The CDR3 sequence is CASSTYRGGQQLNYGYTF. CDR3 in DNA: TGTGCCAGTAGTACCTACCGAGGAGGACAGCAGCTTAATTATGGCTACACCTTC.

The chain recombines TRBV14 with TRBJ2-2, with no clear D. The CDR3 totals 14 residues. V was shortened by 6 bases and J by 0 bases, with 8 bases between the two germline ends. Per the germline V gene, CDR1 is SGHDN and CDR2 is FVKESK. The CDR3 bases are TGTGCCAGCAGACCCAAGCCGAACACCGGGGAGCTGTTTTTT. This codes for CASRPKPNTGELFF.

In this sample, this clone turned up once. This chain links TRBV15 with TRBJ2-7, with 11 bases identical to TRBD2. The CDR3 has 17 residues. Per the germline V gene, CDR1 is LNHNV and CDR2 is YYDKDF (reference sequence). V lost 1 base, J lost 0 bases, and 5 bases stayed unmatched. CDR3 residues: CATSRGWLAGGSYEQYF. The DNA for the CDR3 is TGTGCCACCAGCAGAGGGTGGCTAGCGGGGGGCTCCTACGAGCAGTACTTC.

The chain combines TRBV9 with TRBJ1-4; D might be TRBD1 (6 bases). Germline CDR1 SGDLS, CDR2 YYNGEE. Trimming took 3 bases from V and 8 from J, leaving 14 bases between them. This CDR3 spans 14 amino acids. The CDR3 DNA reads TGTGCCAGCAGCGCTACAGGGATGAACGAAAAACTGTTTTTT. It yields the protein CASSATGMNEKLFF.

The V and J genes are TRBV18 and TRBJ1-2; no firm D call. Germline values: CDR1 KGHSH, CDR2 LQKENI. Trimming pared 3 bases from V and 6 bases from J, leaving 11 bases between. The CDR3 loop spans 13 amino acids. Written as DNA, the CDR3 is TGTGCCAGCTCACCGATCCCTCGCGATGGCTACACCTTC. Its protein product is CASSPIPRDGYTF.

J is TRBJ1-2 and V is TRBV28; 8 positions agree with TRBD1. The V and J ends lost 6 bases and 4 bases, in that order; junction bases with no gene match: 7. The CDR3 runs to 14 residues. Germline V lookup: CDR1 MDHEN, CDR2 SYDVKM. For the CDR3, the DNA is TGTGCCAGCAGACAAGCAGGGGGCGGCTATGGCTACACCTTC. This encodes CASRQAGGGYGYTF.

V and J are TRBV7-9 and TRBJ1-3, with D tentatively TRBD1 (6 bases). The CDR3 loop spans 17 amino acids. The ends were cut back, 5 bases at V and 3 bases at J, with 20 bases in the middle. Per germline, CDR1 SEHNR and CDR2 FQNEAQ (reference sequence). CDR3 loop: CASSPGPRQELGNTIYF. CDR3 coding DNA: TGTGCCAGCAGCCCAGGTCCTCGACAGGAGCTTGGAAACACCATATATTTT.

The V gene is TRBV4-1, the J gene TRBJ1-1; D might be TRBD1 (6 bases). The CDR3 is 15 amino acids. CDR1 MGHRA and CDR2 YSYEKL come from the germline V gene. Trimming took 3 bases from V and 4 from J, leaving 15 bases between them. CDR3 sequence: CASSQEVTGITEAFF. DNA for the CDR3: TGCGCCAGCAGCCAGGAAGTAACAGGGATCACTGAAGCTTTCTTT.

This clone was detected only once. The chain uses TRBV7-9 and TRBJ2-7, with D perhaps matching TRBD2 (5 bases). The CDR3 sequence is 15 residues long. Germline V gene data show CDR1 as SEHNR and CDR2 as FQNEAQ (reference sequence). Trimming shortened V by 4 bases and J by 5 bases, and 18 bases separated the two germline ends. The CDR3, as DNA: TGTGCCAGCAGCTCCCCACGTGACCGAGGGCACGAGCAGTACTTC. It specifies CASSSPRDRGHEQYF.

The genes are TRBV4-1 and TRBJ1-1; no firm D call. In germline, CDR1 is MGHRA, CDR2 YSYEKL. Trimming left V 1 base short and J 3 bases short, with 9 bases between. The CDR3 extends over 14 amino acids. Here the CDR3 reads CASSQAGIDTEAFF. The DNA for the CDR3 is TGCGCCAGCAGCCAAGCGGGGATTGACACTGAAGCTTTCTTT.

This rearrangement joins TRBV7-2 to TRBJ1-1, with D perhaps TRBD1 (5 bases). The CDR3 consists of 15 residues. Germline CDR1 is SGHTA and CDR2 is FQGNSA. Trimming shortened V by 5 bases and J by 5 bases, and 18 bases separated the two germline ends. The CDR3 nucleotides read TGTGCCAGCAGCCCCATCCTCGGGGGAGAGACTGAAGCTTTCTTT. Protein product: CASSPILGGETEAFF.

The rearrangement uses TRBV7-6 and TRBJ1-2; 8 nucleotides align to TRBD1. The CDR3 has 15 amino acids. V trimming: 1 base; J trimming: 5 bases; junction bases outside the gene matches: 6. Germline-derived CDR1 and CDR2 are SGHVS and FNYEAQ. In DNA, the CDR3 is TGTGCCAGCAGCTTAGGTGGACAGGGAGGGTATGGCTACACCTTC. Its translation is CASSLGGQGGYGYTF.

The DNA for the CDR3 is TGCGCCAGCAGCCACGGAGCGGGGGCTACTTACGAGCAGTACTTC. The encoded protein is CASSHGAGATYEQYF. The rearrangement uses TRBV4-1 and TRBJ2-7; TRBD2 aligns across 8 bases. CDR3 length equals 15 residues. J was trimmed by 4 bases and V by 3 bases; bases with no gene match: 8. Germline CDR1 reads MGHRA; CDR2 reads YSYEKL.

Details on this clone: The junction shows a germline mismatch at one end, possibly a read error. J is TRBJ1-1 and V is TRBV7-3; 7 nucleotides line up with TRBD1. This CDR3 has 13 residues. Germline-derived CDR1 and CDR2 are SGHTA and FQGTGA. CDR3 DNA sequence: TGTGCCAGCAGCATAACAGGGGTCACTGAAGCTTTCTTT. Its translation is CASSITGVTEAFF.

This clone has a single count. The gene calls are TRBV9 and TRBJ2-7; 9 bases align to TRBD1. Germline lookup yields CDR1 SGDLS and CDR2 YYNGEE. The ends lost 4 bases at V and 6 bases at J; junction bases unmatched: 11. CDR3 length: 15 amino acids. DNA for the CDR3: TGTGCCAGCAGCAAAACCGGGACAGGGTTACTCGAGCAGTACTTC. Residues: CASSKTGTGLLEQYF.

The chain carries TRBV19 and TRBJ1-5; 7 nucleotides align to TRBD1. The CDR3 consists of 15 residues. Per germline, CDR1 LNHDA and CDR2 SQIVND (reference sequence). V lost 8 bases, J lost 3 bases, and 10 bases stayed unmatched. The CDR3 region has the DNA TGTGCCAGTGGCTCCGGGACAGCAATCAATCAGCCCCAGCATTTT. Translated, it gives CASGSGTAINQPQHF.

The V and J genes are TRBV28 and TRBJ2-6, with a weak D call TRBD2 (6 bases). Germline values: CDR1 MDHEN, CDR2 SYDVKM. V was pared by 5 bases and J by 0 bases, with 17 bases between. The CDR3 length is 18 residues. CDR3 sequence (DNA): TGTGCCAGCAGTCTCCTCCCGGGACTTTACTCTGGGGCCAACGTCCTGACTTTC. Protein sequence: CASSLLPGLYSGANVLTF.

The gene calls are TRBV30 and TRBJ2-7; D is uncertain. The CDR3 loop spans 14 amino acids. Germline V lookup: CDR1 GTSNPN, CDR2 SVGIG (reference sequence). Trimming cost V 3 bases and J 2 bases, with 14 bases left between them. CDR3 bases: TGTGCCTGGAGAACTGGGCCCGCCCCCTACGAGCAGTACTTC. Translated, it gives CAWRTGPAPYEQYF.

This sequence joins TRBV6-1 and TRBJ1-5; 7 bases align to TRBD1. Trimming took 0 bases from V and 6 from J; bases not matched to a gene: 2. Germline V CDR1 and CDR2: MNHNS, SASEGT. This CDR3 region has 14 residues. The CDR3 reads CASSEAPGGQPQHF. The CDR3 nucleotides read TGTGCCAGCAGTGAAGCGCCAGGGGGTCAGCCCCAGCATTTT.

The rearrangement joins TRBV7-8 to TRBJ1-3; maybe TRBD1 (5 bases). V lost 1 base and J lost 4, with 17 bases in between. The germline CDR1 and CDR2 sequences are SGHVS and FQNEAQ. This CDR3 spans 17 amino acids. CDR3 amino acids: CASSLDLSGLAGNTIYF. The CDR3, as DNA: TGTGCCAGCAGCTTAGATCTTTCAGGGTTGGCCGGAAACACCATATATTTT.

V usage is TRBV28 and J usage is TRBJ2-1; maybe TRBD2 (5 bases). V was pared by 4 bases and J by 7 bases, with 23 bases between. The V gene's germline CDR1 is MDHEN and CDR2 SYDVKM. This CDR3 spans 17 amino acids. CDR3 DNA sequence: TGTGCCAGCAGTTCCCAAGGACTTATTTCGAGGGAGAATGAGCAGTTCTTC. Translating it yields CASSSQGLISRENEQFF.

The chain recombines TRBV28 with TRBJ2-7, with a tentative D call TRBD1 (5 bases). CDR1 is MDHEN and CDR2 is SYDVKM in the germline V gene. CDR3 length: 16 amino acids. V lost 8 bases, J lost 3 bases, and 23 bases lay in between. CDR3 region: CASQTTLGQGNYEQYF. In DNA form, the CDR3 reads TGTGCCAGCCAAACCACTTTGGGGCAGGGAAACTACGAGCAGTACTTC.

The chain carries TRBV28 and TRBJ2-7; D is perhaps TRBD2 (5 bases). This CDR3 region has 14 residues. V was clipped by 3 bases and J by 5 bases, with 14 bases between them. Germline CDR1 reads MDHEN; CDR2 reads SYDVKM. CDR3 DNA: TGTGCCAGCAGTTTCCCCCCCCGGGGAGACGAGCAGTACTTC. It codes for CASSFPPRGDEQYF.